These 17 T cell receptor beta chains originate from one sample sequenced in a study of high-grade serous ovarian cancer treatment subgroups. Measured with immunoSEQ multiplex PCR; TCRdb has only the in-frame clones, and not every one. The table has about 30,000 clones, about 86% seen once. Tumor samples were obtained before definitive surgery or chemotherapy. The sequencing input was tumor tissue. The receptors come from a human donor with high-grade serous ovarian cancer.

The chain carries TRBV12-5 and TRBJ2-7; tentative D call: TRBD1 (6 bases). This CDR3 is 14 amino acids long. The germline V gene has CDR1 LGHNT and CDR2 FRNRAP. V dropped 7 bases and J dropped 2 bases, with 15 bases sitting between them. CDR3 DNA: TGTGCTAGTGCCTTAATAGACAGGACCTACGAGCAGTACTTC. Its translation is CASALIDRTYEQYF.

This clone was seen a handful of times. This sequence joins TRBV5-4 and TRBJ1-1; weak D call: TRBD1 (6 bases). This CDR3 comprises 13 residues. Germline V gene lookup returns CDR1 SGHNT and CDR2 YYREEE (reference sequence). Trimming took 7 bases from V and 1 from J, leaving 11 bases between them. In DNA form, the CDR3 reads TGTGCCAGCCTCCTGGACAGGAACACTGAAGCTTTCTTT. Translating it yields CASLLDRNTEAFF. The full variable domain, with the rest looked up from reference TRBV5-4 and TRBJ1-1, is ETGVTQSPTHLIKTRGQQVTLRCSSQSGHNTVSWYQQALGQGPQFIFQYYREEENGRGNFPPRFSGLQFPNYSSELNVNALELDDSALYLCASLLDRNTEAFFGQGTRLTVV.

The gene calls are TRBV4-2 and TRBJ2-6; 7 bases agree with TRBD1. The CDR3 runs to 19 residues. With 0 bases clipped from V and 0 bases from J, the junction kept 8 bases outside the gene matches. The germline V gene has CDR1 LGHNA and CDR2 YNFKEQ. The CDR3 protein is CASSQDRQGQISGANVLTF. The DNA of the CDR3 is TGTGCCAGCAGCCAAGACCGACAGGGTCAAATCTCTGGGGCCAACGTCCTGACTTTC.

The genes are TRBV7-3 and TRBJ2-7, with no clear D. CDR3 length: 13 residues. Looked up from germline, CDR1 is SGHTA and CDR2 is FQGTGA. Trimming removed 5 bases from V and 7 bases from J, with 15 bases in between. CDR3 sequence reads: CASSLRAREEQYF. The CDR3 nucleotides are TGTGCCAGCAGCCTCCGGGCCAGAGAAGAGCAGTACTTC.

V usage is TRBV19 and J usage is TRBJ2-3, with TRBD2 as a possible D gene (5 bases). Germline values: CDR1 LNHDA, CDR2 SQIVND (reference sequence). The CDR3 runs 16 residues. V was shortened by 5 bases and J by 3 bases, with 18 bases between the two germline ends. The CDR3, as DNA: TGTGCCAGTAGTGCCCCTAGCTATTCTGGGACAGATACGCAGTATTTT. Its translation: CASSAPSYSGTDTQYF.

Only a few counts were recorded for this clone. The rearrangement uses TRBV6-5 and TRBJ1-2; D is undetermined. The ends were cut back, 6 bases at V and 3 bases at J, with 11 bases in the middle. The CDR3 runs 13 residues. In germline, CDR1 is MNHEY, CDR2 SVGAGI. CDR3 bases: TGTGCCAGCAGAACGGGTCTCGACTATGGCTACACCTTC. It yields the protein CASRTGLDYGYTF.

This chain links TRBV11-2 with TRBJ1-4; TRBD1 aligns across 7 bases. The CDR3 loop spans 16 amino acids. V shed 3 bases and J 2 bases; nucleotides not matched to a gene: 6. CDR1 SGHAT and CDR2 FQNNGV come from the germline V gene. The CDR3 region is CASSLGGGTTNEKLFF. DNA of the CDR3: TGTGCCAGCAGCTTGGGAGGGGGCACCACTAATGAAAAACTGTTTTTT.

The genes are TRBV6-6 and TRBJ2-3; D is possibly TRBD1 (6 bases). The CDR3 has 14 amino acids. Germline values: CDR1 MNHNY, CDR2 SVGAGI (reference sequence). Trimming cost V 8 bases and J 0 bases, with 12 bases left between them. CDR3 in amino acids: CASLDSGSTDTQYF. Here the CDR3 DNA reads TGTGCCAGCTTGGACAGCGGTAGCACAGATACGCAGTATTTT.

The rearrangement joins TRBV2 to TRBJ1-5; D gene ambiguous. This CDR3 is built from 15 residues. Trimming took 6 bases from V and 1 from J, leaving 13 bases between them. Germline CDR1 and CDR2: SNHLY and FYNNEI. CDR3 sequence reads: CASRYEGLSNQPQHF. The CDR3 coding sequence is TGTGCCAGCAGATATGAGGGCCTCAGCAATCAGCCCCAGCATTTT.

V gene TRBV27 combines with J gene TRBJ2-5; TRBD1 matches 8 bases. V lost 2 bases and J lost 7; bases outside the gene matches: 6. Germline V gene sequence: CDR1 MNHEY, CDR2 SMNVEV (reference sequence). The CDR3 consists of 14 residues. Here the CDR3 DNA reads TGTGCCAGCAGTTTAGTGCAGGGGGCGGGGACCCAGTACTTC. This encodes CASSLVQGAGTQYF.

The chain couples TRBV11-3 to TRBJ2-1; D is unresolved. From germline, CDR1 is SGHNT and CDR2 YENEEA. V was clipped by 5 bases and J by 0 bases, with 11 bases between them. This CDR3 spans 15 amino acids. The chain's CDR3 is CASSPDLSSYNEQFF. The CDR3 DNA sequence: TGTGCCAGCAGCCCCGATCTGAGCTCCTACAATGAGCAGTTCTTC.

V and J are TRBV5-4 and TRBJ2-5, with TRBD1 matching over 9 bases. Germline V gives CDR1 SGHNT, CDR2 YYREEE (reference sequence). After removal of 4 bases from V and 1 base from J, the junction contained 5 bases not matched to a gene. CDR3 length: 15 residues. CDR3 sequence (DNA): TGTGCCAGCAGCGGGGCGGGACAGGGCCAAGAGACCCAGTACTTC. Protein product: CASSGAGQGQETQYF.

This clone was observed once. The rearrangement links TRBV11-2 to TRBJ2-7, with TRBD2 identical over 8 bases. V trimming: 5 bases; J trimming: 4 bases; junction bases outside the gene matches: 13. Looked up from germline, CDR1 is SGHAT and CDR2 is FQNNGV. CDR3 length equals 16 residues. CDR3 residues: CASSVQTSGQVYEQYF. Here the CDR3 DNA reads TGTGCCAGCAGCGTCCAAACTAGCGGCCAAGTTTACGAGCAGTACTTC.

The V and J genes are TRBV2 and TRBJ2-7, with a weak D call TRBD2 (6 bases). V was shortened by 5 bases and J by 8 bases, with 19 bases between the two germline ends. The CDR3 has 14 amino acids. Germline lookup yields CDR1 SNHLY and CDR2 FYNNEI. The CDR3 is CASSPLGGRGQQYF. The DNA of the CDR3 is TGTGCCAGCAGTCCCCTTGGGGGGAGAGGGCAGCAGTACTTC.

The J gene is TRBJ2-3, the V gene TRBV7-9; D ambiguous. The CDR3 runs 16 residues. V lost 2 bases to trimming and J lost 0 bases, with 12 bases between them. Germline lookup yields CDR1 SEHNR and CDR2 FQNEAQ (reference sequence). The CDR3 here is CASSLLRQASTDTQYF. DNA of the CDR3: TGTGCCAGCAGCTTACTAAGGCAGGCGAGCACAGATACGCAGTATTTT.

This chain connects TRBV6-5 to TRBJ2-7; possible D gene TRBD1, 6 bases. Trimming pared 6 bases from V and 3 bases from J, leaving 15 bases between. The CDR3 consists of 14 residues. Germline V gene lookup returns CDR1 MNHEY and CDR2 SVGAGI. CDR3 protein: CASRGAGPIYEQYF. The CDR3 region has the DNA TGTGCCAGCAGGGGGGCAGGGCCCATCTACGAGCAGTACTTC.

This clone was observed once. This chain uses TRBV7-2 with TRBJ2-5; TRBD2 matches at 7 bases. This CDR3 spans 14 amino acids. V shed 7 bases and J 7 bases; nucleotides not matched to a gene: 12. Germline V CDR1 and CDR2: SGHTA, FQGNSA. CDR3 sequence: CASTRGIGEGTQYF. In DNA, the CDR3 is TGTGCCAGCACCCGGGGGATCGGGGAGGGGACCCAGTACTTC.